These 3 T cell receptor beta chains originate from one sample sequenced in a study of vaccination effects on CD4 cells after COVID-19. These receptors' antigens are unknown. Sequencing was preceded by expansion of antigen-specific CD4+ T cells with viral peptide pools in the ViraFEST assay. The authors isolated CD4+ T cells after ten to eleven days of culture. The person had PCR-confirmed SARS-CoV-2 infection between March and December 2020. The assay was immunoSEQ multiplex PCR, and TCRdb's table has in-frame clones only and misses some. The sample yields tens of thousands of clones, about two thirds seen once. The specimen comprised CD4+ T cells from PBMCs cultured with a peptide pool, sampled before COVID-19 vaccination. Receptors were obtained from a human donor who had a prior SARS-CoV-2 infection.

The genes are TRBV18 and TRBJ2-3, with a possible D match to TRBD2 (6 bases). V dropped 6 bases and J dropped 1 base, with 11 bases sitting between them. Germline V gene data show CDR1 as KGHSH and CDR2 as LQKENI. This CDR3 contains 14 residues. Here the CDR3 reads CASSPGEGTDTQYF. The CDR3 DNA sequence: TGTGCCAGCTCGCCGGGGGAAGGCACAGATACGCAGTATTTT.

As DNA, the CDR3 is TGCGCCAGCAGCTCCCAGAACACTGAAGCTTTCTTT. It yields the protein CASSSQNTEAFF. The rearrangement links TRBV5-1 to TRBJ1-1; D remains unclear. Trimming took off 3 bases at V and 1 base at J, with 4 bases between the two ends. Germline CDR1 is SGHRS and CDR2 is YFSETQ. The CDR3 covers 12 residues.

The chain has TRBV2 and TRBJ2-7; TRBD1 matches at 8 bases. CDR3 size: 13 residues. V trimming: 8 bases; J trimming: 8 bases; junction bases outside the gene matches: 11. Germline CDR1 is SNHLY and CDR2 is FYNNEI. CDR3 nucleotides: TGTGCCAGCGGCCGACAGGGGCCCGCTAAGCAGTACTTC. It specifies CASGRQGPAKQYF.